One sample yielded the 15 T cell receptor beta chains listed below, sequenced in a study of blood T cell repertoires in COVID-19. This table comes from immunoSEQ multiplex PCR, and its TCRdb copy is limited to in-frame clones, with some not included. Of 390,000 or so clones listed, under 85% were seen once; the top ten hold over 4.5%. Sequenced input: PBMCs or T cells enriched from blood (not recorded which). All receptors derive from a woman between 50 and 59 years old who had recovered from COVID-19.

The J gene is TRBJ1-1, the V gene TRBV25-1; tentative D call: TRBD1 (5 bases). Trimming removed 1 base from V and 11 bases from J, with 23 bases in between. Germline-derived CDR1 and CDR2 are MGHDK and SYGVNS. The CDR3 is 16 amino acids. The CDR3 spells CASSESSPLAGPPAFF. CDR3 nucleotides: TGTGCCAGCAGTGAATCGTCCCCCCTGGCAGGGCCCCCGGCTTTCTTT.

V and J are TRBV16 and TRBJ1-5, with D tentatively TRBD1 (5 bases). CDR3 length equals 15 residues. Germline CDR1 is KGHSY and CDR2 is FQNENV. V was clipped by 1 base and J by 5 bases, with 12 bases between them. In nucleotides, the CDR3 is TGTGCCAGCAGCCAATTGAAGGGGATCCATCAGCCCCAGCATTTT. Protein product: CASSQLKGIHQPQHF.

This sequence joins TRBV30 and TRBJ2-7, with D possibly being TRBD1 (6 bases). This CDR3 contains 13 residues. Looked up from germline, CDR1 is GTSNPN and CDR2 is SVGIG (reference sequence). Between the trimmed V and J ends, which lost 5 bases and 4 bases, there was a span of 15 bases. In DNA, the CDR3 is TGTGCCTGGTCACAGGGCCAGGTTTACGAGCAGTACTTC. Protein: CAWSQGQVYEQYF.

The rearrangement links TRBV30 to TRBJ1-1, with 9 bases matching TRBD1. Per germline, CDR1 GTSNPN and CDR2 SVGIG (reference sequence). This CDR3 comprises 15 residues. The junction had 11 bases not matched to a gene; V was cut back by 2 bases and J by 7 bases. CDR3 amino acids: CAWSTPFGTGIEAFF. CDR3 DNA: TGTGCCTGGAGTACTCCCTTTGGGACAGGGATTGAAGCTTTCTTT.

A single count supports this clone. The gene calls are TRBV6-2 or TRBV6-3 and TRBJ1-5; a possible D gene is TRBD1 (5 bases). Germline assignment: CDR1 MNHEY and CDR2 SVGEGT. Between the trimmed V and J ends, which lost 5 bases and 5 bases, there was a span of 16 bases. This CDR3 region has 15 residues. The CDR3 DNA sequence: TGTGCCAGCAGTCCCCCACAGGCACTCTATCAGCCCCAGCATTTT. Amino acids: CASSPPQALYQPQHF.

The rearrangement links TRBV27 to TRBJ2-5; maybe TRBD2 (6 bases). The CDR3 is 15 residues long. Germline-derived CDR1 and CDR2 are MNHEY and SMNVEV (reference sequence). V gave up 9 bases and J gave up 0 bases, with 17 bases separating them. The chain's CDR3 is CASRRFRDYQETQYF. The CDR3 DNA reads TGTGCCAGTCGAAGGTTTAGGGACTACCAAGAGACCCAGTACTTC.

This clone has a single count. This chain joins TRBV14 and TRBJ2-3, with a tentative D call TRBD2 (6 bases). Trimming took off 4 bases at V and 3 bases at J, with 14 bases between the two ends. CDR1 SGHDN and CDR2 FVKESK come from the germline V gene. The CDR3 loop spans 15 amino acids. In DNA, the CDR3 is TGTGCCAGCAGCCCTCTCGCGGGAACGACAGATACGCAGTATTTT. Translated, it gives CASSPLAGTTDTQYF. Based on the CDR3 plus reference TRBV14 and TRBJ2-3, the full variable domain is EAGVTQFPSHSVIEKGQTVTLRCDPISGHDNLYWYRRVMGKEIKFLLHFVKESKQDESGMPNNRFLAERTGGTYSTLKVQPAELEDSGVYFCASSPLAGTTDTQYFGPGTRLTVL.

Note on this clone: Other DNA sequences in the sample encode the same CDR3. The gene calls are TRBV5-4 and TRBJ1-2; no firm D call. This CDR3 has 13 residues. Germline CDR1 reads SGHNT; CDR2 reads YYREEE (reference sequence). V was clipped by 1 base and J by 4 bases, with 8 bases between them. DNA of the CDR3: TGTGCCAGCAGCTTGTCTTCGGTCTATGGCTACACCTTC. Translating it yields CASSLSSVYGYTF.

DNA of the CDR3: TGTGCCAGCTCACCTCGTAGGGGCGATCAGCCCCAGCATTTT. This sequence encodes CASSPRRGDQPQHF. The chain uses TRBV18 and TRBJ1-5; D may be TRBD1 (5 bases). The germline V gene has CDR1 KGHSH and CDR2 LQKENI. This CDR3 contains 14 residues. V was trimmed by 3 bases and J by 5 bases, leaving 11 bases between them.

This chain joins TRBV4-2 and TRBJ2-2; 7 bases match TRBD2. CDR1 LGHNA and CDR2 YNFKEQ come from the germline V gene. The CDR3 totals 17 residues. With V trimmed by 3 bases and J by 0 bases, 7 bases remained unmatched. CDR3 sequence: CASSHPQRGPNTGELFF. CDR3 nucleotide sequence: TGTGCCAGCAGCCATCCCCAGCGGGGCCCGAACACCGGGGAGCTGTTTTTT.

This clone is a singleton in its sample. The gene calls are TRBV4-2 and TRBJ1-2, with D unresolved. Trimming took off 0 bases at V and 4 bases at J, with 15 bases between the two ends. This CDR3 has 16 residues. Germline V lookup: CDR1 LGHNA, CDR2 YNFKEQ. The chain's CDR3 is CASSQDFHSGSYGYTF. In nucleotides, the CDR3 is TGTGCCAGCAGCCAAGACTTTCACAGCGGGAGCTATGGCTACACCTTC.

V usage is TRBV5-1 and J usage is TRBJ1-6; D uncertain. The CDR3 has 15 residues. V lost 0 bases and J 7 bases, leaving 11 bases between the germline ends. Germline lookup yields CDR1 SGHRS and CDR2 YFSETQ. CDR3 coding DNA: TGCGCCAGCAGCTTGGAGGCGGGTAGCAATTCACCCCTCCACTTT. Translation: CASSLEAGSNSPLHF.

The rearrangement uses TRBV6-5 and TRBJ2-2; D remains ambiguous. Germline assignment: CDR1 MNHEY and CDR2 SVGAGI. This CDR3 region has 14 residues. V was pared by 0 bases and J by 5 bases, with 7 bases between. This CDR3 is CASSYSIETGELFF. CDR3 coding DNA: TGTGCCAGCAGTTACTCGATAGAGACCGGGGAGCTGTTTTTT.

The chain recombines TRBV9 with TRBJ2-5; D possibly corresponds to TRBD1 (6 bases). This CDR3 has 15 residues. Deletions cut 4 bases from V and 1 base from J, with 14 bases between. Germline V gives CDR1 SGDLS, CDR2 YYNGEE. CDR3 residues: CASSRGHGGQETQYF. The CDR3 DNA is TGTGCCAGCAGCCGGGGACATGGTGGCCAAGAGACCCAGTACTTC.

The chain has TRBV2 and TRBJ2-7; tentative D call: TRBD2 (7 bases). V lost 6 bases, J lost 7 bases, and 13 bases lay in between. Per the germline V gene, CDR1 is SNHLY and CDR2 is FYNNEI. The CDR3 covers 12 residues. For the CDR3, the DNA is TGTGCCAGCAGAGGGGGGGGTGAAGAGCAGTACTTC. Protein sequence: CASRGGGEEQYF.